The T cell receptor beta chain described here comes from a study of shared clonotypes between healthy human individuals (dated by TCRdb to the early 2020s). For the study in its entirety: The cohort comprised two women and a few men aged 18 to 49 years. To estimate repertoire size and how much clonotype sharing occurs between individuals, the study deeply sequenced the blood TCR repertoires of roughly 5 healthy adults. Libraries were prepared and TCR repertoires were sequenced by different laboratories using diverse techniques, in order to increase sequencing depth and limit assay-specific biases. Leukapheresis yielded between about 0.9 and 9 billion PBMCs per donor. For each donor, CD4 naive and CD4 memory were each run on three plates, CD8 naive on two plates, and CD8 memory on one plate.

Using the deep immunoSEQ assay, TCR CDR3 regions were amplified from genomic DNA by multiplex PCR. Extracted genomic DNA from each cell subset was distributed evenly across all wells of several immunoSEQ 96-well plates, and each plate was treated as a replicate. For sorted subsets, around 0.2 ug genomic DNA, equal to some 30,000 T cell genomes, was loaded into each replicate PCR. Purified libraries were quantified with a Qubit 3.0 fluorometer, sized on a Bioanalyzer 2100, and re-quantified with the KAPA Library Quantification kit. Every immunoSEQ 96-well plate was sequenced on a separate single-read 150-cycle Illumina NextSeq 550 flow cell. On the study's bioinformatics: Because the immunoSEQ output held only junctional sequences and lacked quality scores, the filtering could not match the filtering applied to full-length reads. To assign V/J genes and CDR3, sequences were annotated against IMGT germline references using PyIR, a Python wrapper for IgBLAST v1.9. Reads with weak V/J assignments (E-value above 1e-6), missing CDR3, stop codons, out-of-frame junctions, or ambiguous translated residues were removed. V3J clonotypes were defined by identical inferred V gene, J gene, and CDR3 amino acid sequence. Percentage overlap between repertoires was computed as shared unique clonotypes divided by the size of the smaller repertoire. RTK rarefaction, the Chao1 estimator, and Recon v2.1 estimates of unobserved clonotypes were used to assess repertoire richness. OLGA was used to compute generation probabilities for all TCRbeta clonotypes that the gDNA method yielded from several donors. TCRdb's version of the immuneACCESS table is confined to in-frame rearrangements and falls short of the full clone set. An unresolved V gene accounts for under half of the shortfall where checked; the remainder is of unknown origin. The V and J calls and clone size come from that table; D and trimming were worked out from the DNA. In all, the sample holds approximately 2.3 million clones, and approximately 95% of those were seen once. Roughly 0.36% of the sample lies in the top ten.

Trimming takes 9 bases from V and 0 bases from J, and the germline ends sit 9 bases apart. The CDR3 numbers 13 residues from cysteine through phenylalanine. Only the CDR3 portion is preserved as DNA: 39 bases, with reading frame beginning at the first base. CDR1 and CDR2 are drawn from the germline V gene: MDHEN, SYDVKM. Healthy HIV-negative adults with no recently reported acute infections or vaccinations were included as donors. Every donor was a Caucasian adult residing in Nashville, Tennessee, USA. Magnetic negative selection was used to enrich CD4+ T cells, after which naive cells were positively selected on CD45RA and the negative fraction became the memory subset. Blood was obtained by leukapheresis, after which PBMCs were separated by Ficoll-Histopaque density gradient centrifugation and cryopreserved in liquid nitrogen vapor phase. Analytical flow cytometry was used to check the purity and quantity of each magnetically sorted T cell population. Genomic DNA was isolated from every sorted fraction and measured by UV absorbance on a Nanodrop 2000c.

On the study overall, not on this receptor specifically: Even with the large sequencing depth, rarefaction of the sorted-subset datasets indicated that sequencing was incomplete. Compared with non-shared clonotypes, clonotypes shared by all four sorted-subset donors had higher generation probabilities. Sampling was limited to blood, and TCR repertoires in tissue likely differ from TCR repertoires in blood. Pairwise subsampling indicated that sequencing depth was expected to affect the degree of clonotype sharing among donors. The genetic and exposure-history diversity represented was limited by the small number of donors. When several donors were compared, the shared fraction of clonotypes was around 5.1% for naive CD4, around 4% for naive CD8, 2% to 2.5% for memory CD4, and roughly 0.43% for memory CD8. Naive subsets generally had larger estimated clonotype richness than memory subsets.

In regard to this clone: Its antigen is currently not known. No base quality information exists; no much larger clone differs at one position.

The receptor's source is a man aged 18 to 29 in good health. Some clones in this sample may be carry-over from other donors' samples. Specimen: naive CD4+ T cells from PBMCs. Taken with the paper, the label for cell subset or site translates to: CD45RA+ positively selected. The sequence links TRBV28 to TRBJ2-4; the D gene cannot be resolved reliably. The nucleotides read TGTGCCAGTCTGGGCTTAGCCAAAAACATTCAGTACTTC. The encoded protein is CASLGLAKNIQYF.